At least ten counts were recorded for the clone carrying this T cell receptor beta chain. Its specificity is unknown. V was clipped by 1 base and J by 9 bases, with 9 bases between them. The germline V gene encodes CDR1 MDHEN and CDR2 SYDVKM. The CDR3 is 12 amino acids. TCRdb ran MiXCR on the reads and lists one entry per CDR3 protein. Among over 250,000 distinct CDR3 sequences listed, approximately 22% were seen once. This specimen comes from a study of T cell repertoires in cytomegalovirus infection. Across the study: Both a matching HLA type and CMV infection were indicated by public TCR beta signatures.

V gene TRBV28 combines with J gene TRBJ1-1, with TRBD1 as a possible D gene (6 bases). The sequences come from cultured PBMCs, collected from culture after CMV antigen stimulation. The receptor's source is a human donor in good health (CMV status not recorded). Some clones in this sample may be carry-over from other donors' samples. DNA of the CDR3: TGTGCCAGCAGTTTATTAACAGGGAAAGCTTTCTTT. It yields the protein CASSLLTGKAFF.